The rows below give T cell receptor beta chains drawn from one sample of a study of a mutant IDH1 vaccine in newly diagnosed glioma. Profiled with immunoSEQ multiplex PCR; TCRdb holds only in-frame clones, not every one. The table lists around 100,000 clones, almost 85% of them singletons, with about 5.2% in the top ten. The sequencing used PBMCs, collected from a glioma patient treated with radiotherapy, temozolomide or both. The receptors stem from a man aged 35-49 years with glioma. Some clones in this sample may be carry-over from other donors' samples. Each CDR3 is given with its conserved first and last residue. A D gene is named only where the DNA matches it firmly. Only some rows state a clone size, as once, few, many or a class for expanded clones.

CDR3aa,CDR3nt,j_gene,d_gene,abundance,v_gene
CASSPGPNTEAFF,TGTGCCAGCTCACCCGGACCGAACACTGAAGCTTTCTTT,TRBJ1-1,-,many,TRBV18
CATSRGYYEQYF,TGTGCCACCAGCAGGGGATACTACGAGCAGTACTTC,TRBJ2-7,-,-,TRBV15
CASSLLSRAVNTGELFF,TGTGCCAGCAGCTTATTATCCAGGGCTGTTAACACCGGGGAGCTGTTTTTT,TRBJ2-2,-,-,TRBV7-9
CASSLTSGVLTDTQYF,TGTGCCAGCAGTTTAACTAGCGGGGTGCTCACAGATACGCAGTATTTT,TRBJ2-3,TRBD2,-,TRBV27
CAGRLAGGPSYEQYF,TGTGCCGGGAGACTAGCGGGGGGCCCCTCCTACGAGCAGTACTTC,TRBJ2-7,TRBD2,-,TRBV6-5
CASSLKGPEAYEQYF,TGTGCCAGCAGTTTGAAGGGCCCAGAAGCCTACGAGCAGTACTTC,TRBJ2-7,-,-,TRBV27
CASTRGKLAKNIQYF,TGTGCCAGCACCCGAGGGAAGCTAGCCAAAAACATTCAGTACTTC,TRBJ2-4,-,-,TRBV7-9
CASSVGAGGSPLHF,TGTGCCAGCAGTGTGGGGGCAGGAGGTTCACCCCTCCACTTT,TRBJ1-6,-,-,TRBV2
CAWSVTTGTDTQYF,TGTGCCTGGAGTGTGACGACTGGGACAGATACGCAGTATTTT,TRBJ2-3,-,-,TRBV30
CASSYGRGNTEAFF,TGTGCCAGCAGTTATGGCAGGGGGAACACTGAAGCTTTCTTT,TRBJ1-1,-,-,TRBV6-5
CASSLWGALSSYEQYF,TGTGCCAGCAGCTTGTGGGGGGCCCTAAGCTCCTACGAGCAGTACTTC,TRBJ2-7,-,-,TRBV5-6
CSVETGGEYGYTF,TGCAGCGTTGAAACAGGGGGGGAATATGGCTACACCTTC,TRBJ1-2,TRBD1,-,TRBV29-1
CASSTSQQGRWETQYF,TGTGCCAGCAGTACCTCCCAACAGGGGAGGTGGGAGACCCAGTACTTC,TRBJ2-5,-,-,TRBV27
CAISEFNGHQGDGYTF,TGTGCCATCAGTGAGTTTAACGGACACCAAGGGGACGGCTACACCTTC,TRBJ1-2,-,once,TRBV10-3
CASSVTVGSGNTIYF,TGTGCCAGCAGCGTAACAGTTGGCTCTGGAAACACCATATATTTT,TRBJ1-3,-,-,TRBV9
CASSQTGIEQYF,TGTGCCAGCAGTCAGACAGGGATCGAGCAGTACTTC,TRBJ2-7,TRBD1,-,TRBV6-1
CARIKKGQGLREQYF,TGCGCCAGGATTAAAAAGGGACAGGGGCTTCGGGAGCAGTACTTC,TRBJ2-7,TRBD1,-,TRBV5-1
CSVDVGGIHGSGANVLTF,TGCAGCGTTGACGTTGGAGGGATACACGGCTCTGGGGCCAACGTCCTGACTTTC,TRBJ2-6,-,-,TRBV29-1
CASSPSSGSGANVLTF,TGTGCCAGCAGCCCCTCGTCCGGGTCTGGGGCCAACGTCCTGACTTTC,TRBJ2-6,-,-,TRBV9
CASSDPGQPQHF,TGTGCCAGCAGTGATCCGGGTCAGCCCCAGCATTTT,TRBJ1-5,-,-,TRBV2
CAWSTGPGTNQPQHF,TGTGCCTGGAGTACGGGGCCGGGTACCAATCAGCCCCAGCATTTT,TRBJ1-5,-,once,TRBV30
CASRSNTEAFF,TGTGCCAGCAGATCGAACACTGAAGCTTTCTTT,TRBJ1-1,-,-,TRBV6-5
CASSLLAGGLGAGELFF,TGCGCCAGCAGCCTATTAGCGGGGGGGCTTGGCGCCGGGGAGCTGTTTTTT,TRBJ2-2,TRBD2,-,TRBV5-1
CASSFRRAYEQYF,TGTGCCAGCAGCTTTAGACGGGCCTACGAGCAGTACTTC,TRBJ2-7,-,few,TRBV7-2
CASSSSAGGEKLFF,TGTGCCAGCAGCTCCTCCGCCGGGGGCGAAAAACTGTTTTTT,TRBJ1-4,-,-,TRBV7-9
CASSQDRQGDPYNSPLHF,TGCGCCAGCAGCCAAGATAGGCAGGGGGACCCCTATAATTCACCCCTCCACTTT,TRBJ1-6,TRBD1,once,TRBV4-1
CASSPSRSYEQYF,TGTGCCAGCAGCCCCTCCAGGTCCTACGAGCAGTACTTC,TRBJ2-7,-,-,TRBV7-2
CASSLGSGGDYGYTF,TGTGCCAGCAGTTTAGGTAGCGGGGGGGACTATGGCTACACCTTC,TRBJ1-2,-,-,TRBV27
CAWSVPGEAFF,TGTGCCTGGAGTGTCCCAGGAGAAGCTTTCTTT,TRBJ1-1,-,-,TRBV30
CAWSWLNSPLHF,TGTGCCTGGAGTTGGCTGAATTCACCCCTCCACTTT,TRBJ1-6,-,-,TRBV30
CASSPGTGVYEQYF,TGTGCCAGCAGCCCCGGGACAGGCGTCTACGAGCAGTACTTC,TRBJ2-7,TRBD1,-,TRBV5-6
CASSLLTRGMNTEAFF,TGTGCCAGCAGCTTGCTAACAAGAGGGATGAACACTGAAGCTTTCTTT,TRBJ1-1,-,-,TRBV5-6
CASSPDFYGYTF,TGCGCCAGCAGCCCGGATTTTTATGGCTACACCTTC,TRBJ1-2,-,-,TRBV5-1
CASSLGGTGAQYF,TGTGCCAGCAGCTTAGGGGGGACAGGGGCGCAGTACTTC,TRBJ2-7,TRBD1,-,TRBV7-9
CASRSGGGTGELFF,TGTGCCAGCCGTAGCGGGGGCGGCACCGGGGAGCTGTTTTTT,TRBJ2-2,TRBD2,-,TRBV6-5
CASSLNGDYEQYF,TGTGCCAGCAGCTTGAACGGCGACTACGAGCAGTACTTC,TRBJ2-7,-,-,TRBV5-6
CASRASGGGETQYF,TGCGCCAGCAGGGCCAGCGGGGGGGGAGAGACCCAGTACTTC,TRBJ2-5,TRBD2,few,TRBV5-1
CASSPGTESYNEQFF,TGCGCCAGCAGCCCGGGAACGGAATCCTACAATGAGCAGTTCTTC,TRBJ2-1,-,-,TRBV4-1
CASSLRGRHEQYF,TGTGCCAGCAGTTTAAGAGGGCGCCACGAGCAGTACTTC,TRBJ2-7,-,-,TRBV27
CASSIWGMNTEAFF,TGTGCCAGTAGTATCTGGGGTATGAACACTGAAGCTTTCTTT,TRBJ1-1,-,few,TRBV19
CASSQTGAGNTEAFF,TGTGCCAGCAGCCAGACAGGGGCCGGGAACACTGAAGCTTTCTTT,TRBJ1-1,TRBD1,-,TRBV4-2